These 18 T cell receptor beta chains share one sample of origin, sequenced in a study of blood T cell repertoires in COVID-19. Measured with immunoSEQ multiplex PCR; TCRdb has only the in-frame clones, and not every one. The data contain under 200,000 clones, 79% of them singletons. Sequencing used peripheral blood. These receptors were taken from a woman in her forties with COVID-19, enrolled during active disease.

The chain employs TRBV19 and TRBJ1-5; the D is unclear. The CDR3 covers 12 residues. Deletions cut 6 bases from V and 11 bases from J, with 14 bases between. Per the germline V gene, CDR1 is LNHDA and CDR2 is SQIVND (reference sequence). The CDR3 region has the DNA TGTGCCAGTAGCCATCAGCGGTCGGCCCAGCATTTT. Translated: CASSHQRSAQHF.

The V and J genes are TRBV19 and TRBJ1-4; possibly TRBD1 for D (5 bases). The CDR3 has 14 residues. Germline-derived CDR1 and CDR2 are LNHDA and SQIVND (reference sequence). With 3 bases removed from V and 13 bases from J, the gap between germline ends came to 18 bases. CDR3 nucleotides: TGTGCCAGTAGTATGAACCCCCAGGGTCTGGCACTGTTTTTT. As protein: CASSMNPQGLALFF.

The chain has TRBV27 and TRBJ1-2, with TRBD1 as a possible D gene (6 bases). V lost 3 bases and J lost 8, with 13 bases in between. The CDR3 is made up of 13 amino acids. Looked up from germline, CDR1 is MNHEY and CDR2 is SMNVEV (reference sequence). The CDR3 nucleotides read TGTGCCAGCAGTTTTCGGGGAGGGGGGGGCTACACCTTC. Its translation: CASSFRGGGGYTF.

This clone turned up a few times. The gene calls are TRBV10-1 and TRBJ2-1; 8 nucleotides agree with TRBD1. Per germline, CDR1 WNHNN and CDR2 SYGVQD (reference sequence). This CDR3 comprises 15 residues. Unmatched junction bases numbered 10, after V lost 7 bases and J lost 5 bases. The CDR3 region is CASTKGQGLHNEQFF. CDR3 nucleotides: TGCGCCAGCACCAAAGGACAGGGTCTCCACAATGAGCAGTTCTTC.

The V call is TRBV6-1, the J call TRBJ1-4; unclear D gene. This CDR3 is built from 15 residues. The V gene lost 2 bases and the J gene lost 7 bases, with 14 bases spanning the gap. Germline V gives CDR1 MNHNS, CDR2 SASEGT. For the CDR3, the DNA is TGTGCCAGCAGTGAAATAATACCATTCGGTGAAAAACTGTTTTTT. It is translated as CASSEIIPFGEKLFF.

The rearrangement uses TRBV5-4 and TRBJ2-1, with 7 bases matching TRBD2. CDR1 and CDR2 (germline): SGHNT, YYREEE (reference sequence). V lost 0 bases and J lost 3; bases outside the gene matches: 6. The CDR3 length is 16 residues. The CDR3 sequence: CASSLDSGSYYNEQFF. The CDR3 coding sequence is TGTGCCAGCAGCTTGGATAGCGGGTCCTACTACAATGAGCAGTTCTTC.

To note about this clone: Sequence at one end of the junction differs from germline and may be a read error. The chain combines TRBV5-1 with TRBJ2-7; the match to TRBD1 covers 10 bases. Looked up from germline, CDR1 is SGHRS and CDR2 is YFSETQ. The CDR3 is 14 amino acids. The CDR3 nucleotides are TGCGCCAGCACCAAAGATCGGCTGGACAGGGGGAGTTTTTTC. Its protein is CASTKDRLDRGSFF.

The CDR3 is CASSPGLANEKLFF. The CDR3 coding sequence is TGTGCCAGCAGTCCAGGGCTGGCTAATGAAAAACTGTTTTTT. The chain carries TRBV2 and TRBJ1-4; tentatively, D is TRBD1 (5 bases). Germline loops: CDR1 SNHLY, CDR2 FYNNEI. V lost 5 bases, J lost 3 bases, and 10 bases lay in between. The CDR3 contains 14 residues.

This clone came up a few times. This chain connects TRBV7-9 to TRBJ1-2; no clear D. Per germline, CDR1 SEHNR and CDR2 FQNEAQ (reference sequence). This CDR3 is built from 13 residues. Between the trimmed V and J ends, which lost 5 bases and 4 bases, there was a span of 11 bases. Here the CDR3 reads CASSHLGLYGYTF. For the CDR3, the DNA is TGTGCCAGCAGCCATCTGGGCCTCTATGGCTACACCTTC.

Comments on this clone: Possible read error: a much larger clone is one base away. V usage is TRBV7-9 and J usage is TRBJ2-1; no definite D call. Per the germline V gene, CDR1 is SEHNR and CDR2 is FQNEAQ (reference sequence). The ends were cut back, 5 bases at V and 5 bases at J, with 4 bases in the middle. There are 11 residues in the CDR3. Written as DNA, the CDR3 is TGTGCCAGCAGCCACAACAATGAGCAGTTCTTC. This codes for CASSHNNEQFF.

The V gene is TRBV6-6, the J gene TRBJ2-5; 10 bases are a match to TRBD1. J lost 5 bases, V lost 6 bases, and 6 bases had no gene match. This CDR3 spans 14 amino acids. Germline-derived CDR1 and CDR2 are MNHNY and SVGAGI (reference sequence). The CDR3 bases are TGTGCCAGCAGCCGACAGGGGGCAGGGGAGACCCAGTACTTC. Translation: CASSRQGAGETQYF.

The J gene is TRBJ1-1, the V gene TRBV5-1; TRBD1 matches at 7 bases. The germline V gene encodes CDR1 SGHRS and CDR2 YFSETQ. This CDR3 is 15 amino acids long. V shed 0 bases, J shed 10 bases, and the junction held 12 bases outside the gene matches. DNA for the CDR3: TGCGCCAGCAGCTTGGACAGGGGACCCCGCCAGCGAGCTTTCTTT. This gives the protein CASSLDRGPRQRAFF.

Notes on this clone: A read error may be the cause here, since a much bigger clone is one base away. This chain uses TRBV2 with TRBJ2-7; TRBD2 is a possible D gene (6 bases). The ends were cut back, 6 bases at V and 0 bases at J, with 6 bases in the middle. The CDR3 sequence is 12 residues long. Germline V gene sequence: CDR1 SNHLY, CDR2 FYNNEI. In nucleotides, the CDR3 is TGTGCCAGCAGCGGGAGCTCCTACGAGCAGTACTTC. Translated: CASSGSSYEQYF.

The genes are TRBV10-3 and TRBJ2-5; D perhaps matches TRBD2 (6 bases). V lost 6 bases and J 7 bases, leaving 27 bases between the germline ends. CDR3 length equals 17 residues. The germline CDR1 and CDR2 sequences are ENHRY and SYGVKD. CDR3 in amino acids: CAIRSLSGGAGSGTQYF. The CDR3 coding sequence is TGTGCCATCAGGTCCCTATCAGGCGGCGCGGGGTCCGGGACCCAGTACTTC.

This clone was seen a handful of times. The chain recombines TRBV5-8 with TRBJ1-6, with a tentative D call TRBD1 (6 bases). The CDR3 loop spans 14 amino acids. V was clipped by 4 bases and J by 7 bases, with 12 bases between them. Per the germline V gene, CDR1 is SGHTS and CDR2 is YDEGEE. The CDR3 DNA follows: TGTGCCAGCAGCCCTAGACAGGAAAATTCACCCCTCCACTTT. It is translated as CASSPRQENSPLHF.

The CDR3 DNA reads as TGTGCCAGCAGGCGGACAGGGGGCCCCTACGAGCAGTACTTC. This sequence encodes CASRRTGGPYEQYF. The V and J genes are TRBV5-4 and TRBJ2-7, with 11 bases aligning to TRBD1. The V gene end was trimmed by 5 bases and the J gene end by 2 bases; junction bases not matched to a gene: 3. Germline lookup yields CDR1 SGHNT and CDR2 YYREEE (reference sequence). There are 14 residues in the CDR3.

The chain combines TRBV12-5 with TRBJ2-3; D uncertain. V dropped 3 bases and J dropped 3 bases, with 4 bases sitting between them. The CDR3 consists of 12 residues. The germline CDR1 and CDR2 sequences are LGHNT and FRNRAP. The CDR3 coding sequence is TGTGCTAGTGGTTTCAGGACAGATACGCAGTATTTT. This gives the protein CASGFRTDTQYF.

There are a few counts of this clone. The J gene is TRBJ2-7, the V gene TRBV9; 7 bases map to TRBD1. After removal of 2 bases from V and 6 bases from J, the junction contained 5 bases not matched to a gene. The germline V gene encodes CDR1 SGDLS and CDR2 YYNGEE. This CDR3 is 13 amino acids long. DNA of the CDR3: TGTGCCAGCAGCGTGAGGGGGCGGAGCGAGCAGTACTTC. It encodes CASSVRGRSEQYF.